These 23 T cell receptor beta chains share one sample of origin, sequenced in a study of technical replicates of blood from a handful of donors listed by TCRdb under 2017. The method behind the library was the immunoSEQ multiplex PCR assay. TCRdb stores this immuneACCESS table with in-frame sequences only. Part of the clones is absent; in the studies checked, under half of the shortfall reflects unresolved V genes, and no reason is known for the rest. The sample table records 50,000 to 65,000 clones; over 90% of these occur just once. The ten largest account for 3.5% to 5.5% of the sample. Material: PBMCs. These receptors all stem from a human donor in good health. Some clones in this sample may be carry-over from other donors' samples.

This CDR3 reads CASSATQGNTGELFF. For the CDR3, the DNA is TGTGCCAGCAGCGCCACTCAGGGGAACACCGGGGAGCTGTTTTTT. This chain uses TRBV13 with TRBJ2-2; D is possibly TRBD1 (5 bases). V lost 5 bases, J lost 1 base, and 11 bases lay in between. From germline, CDR1 is PRHDT and CDR2 FYEKMQ (reference sequence). This CDR3 comprises 15 residues.

The chain employs TRBV5-4 and TRBJ2-7, with 7 bases lining up with TRBD1. The CDR3 is 14 amino acids. CDR1 and CDR2 from the germline V gene are SGHNT and YYREEE (reference sequence). V lost 2 bases and J lost 3; bases outside the gene matches: 5. The DNA of the CDR3 is TGTGCCAGCAGCTTTGGCGACAGGGACTACGAGCAGTACTTC. Protein: CASSFGDRDYEQYF.

The genes are TRBV15 and TRBJ1-4; D not resolved. Looked up from germline, CDR1 is LNHNV and CDR2 is YYDKDF (reference sequence). The V gene lost 0 bases and the J gene lost 6 bases, with 8 bases spanning the gap. The CDR3 totals 14 residues. CDR3: CATSRDLEYEKLFF. The CDR3, as DNA: TGTGCCACCAGCAGAGATCTCGAGTATGAAAAACTGTTTTTT.

The chain joins TRBV2 to TRBJ1-4, with unresolved D. Trimming took 5 bases from V and 5 from J, leaving 9 bases between them. The germline CDR1 and CDR2 sequences are SNHLY and FYNNEI. The CDR3 extends over 13 amino acids. CDR3: CASSYRVNEKLFF. CDR3 sequence (DNA): TGTGCCAGCAGTTACAGAGTAAATGAAAAACTGTTTTTT.

The rearrangement joins TRBV15 to TRBJ2-5, with no clear D. The CDR3 runs to 13 residues. The germline V and J ends were trimmed by 0 bases and 5 bases, with 7 bases remaining between them. Germline V gene data show CDR1 as LNHNV and CDR2 as YYDKDF (reference sequence). CDR3 in DNA: TGTGCCACCAGCAGAGATCTCCGGGAGACCCAGTACTTC. Translated, it gives CATSRDLRETQYF.

This sequence joins TRBV29-1 and TRBJ2-7; possibly TRBD1 for D (6 bases). Germline CDR1 is SQVTM and CDR2 is ANQGSEA. Trimming removed 7 bases from V and 3 bases from J, with 13 bases in between. The CDR3 totals 12 residues. The CDR3 DNA follows: TGCAGCGCCAGGGGACAAAACTACGAGCAGTACTTC. It encodes CSARGQNYEQYF.

The chain recombines TRBV5-1 with TRBJ2-5; a weak D match, TRBD1 (5 bases). The CDR3 loop spans 14 amino acids. Looked up from germline, CDR1 is SGHRS and CDR2 is YFSETQ. V was pared by 7 bases and J by 5 bases, with 18 bases between. CDR3 nucleotide sequence: TGCGCCAGCCGACAGATGCCGCTCCTGGAGACCCAGTACTTC. Translated: CASRQMPLLETQYF.

The V and J genes are TRBV5-8 and TRBJ2-2, with D possibly being TRBD2 (6 bases). V was clipped by 6 bases and J by 1 base, with 16 bases between them. CDR1 and CDR2 (germline): SGHTS, YDEGEE. The CDR3 runs to 16 residues. In DNA form, the CDR3 reads TGTGCCAGCAACGCATACGAGGGAGGGAACACCGGGGAGCTGTTTTTT. The encoded protein is CASNAYEGGNTGELFF.

V gene TRBV7-9 combines with J gene TRBJ1-6; 7 nucleotides line up with TRBD1. J was trimmed by 0 bases and V by 5 bases; bases with no gene match: 4. Germline values: CDR1 SEHNR, CDR2 FQNEAQ (reference sequence). This CDR3 has 16 residues. This CDR3 is CASSARGASYNSPLHF. The CDR3 DNA is TGTGCCAGCAGCGCCAGGGGGGCCTCCTATAATTCACCCCTCCACTTT.

The V call is TRBV25-1, the J call TRBJ1-1, with D unclear. V was shortened by 5 bases and J by 5 bases, with 15 bases between the two germline ends. Germline CDR1 reads MGHDK; CDR2 reads SYGVNS. The length of the CDR3 is 14 residues. In DNA form, the CDR3 reads TGTGCCAGCAGTAATGTTGCGGGAGAGACTGAAGCTTTCTTT. Its translation: CASSNVAGETEAFF.

This clone was detected only once. This chain connects TRBV7-9 to TRBJ2-7; 7 positions agree with TRBD1. From germline, CDR1 is SEHNR and CDR2 FQNEAQ (reference sequence). The CDR3 is 15 residues long. Germline trimming cut 5 bases from V and 2 bases from J; bases unmatched to any gene: 9. CDR3 DNA sequence: TGTGCCAGCAGCGCCCCCGGGACAGCCCCCTACGAGCAGTACTTC. Its translation: CASSAPGTAPYEQYF. Complete variable domain (other parts from reference TRBV7-9 and TRBJ2-7): DTGVSQNPRHKITKRGQNVTFRCDPISEHNRLYWYRQTLGQGPEFLTYFQNEAQLEKSRLLSDRFSAERPKGSFSTLEIQRTEQGDSAMYLCASSAPGTAPYEQYFGPGTRLTVT.

The CDR3 bases are TGTGCCAGCAGCTTAGCGCGGGGGGTGGTTCGGCGTGAGACCCAGTACTTC. Its protein product is CASSLARGVVRRETQYF. The J gene is TRBJ2-5, the V gene TRBV7-8; TRBD2 agrees at 8 bases. Losses at the gene ends were 0 bases for V and 5 bases for J; bases not matched to a gene: 11. Germline loops: CDR1 SGHVS, CDR2 FQNEAQ. The CDR3 length is 17 residues.

The CDR3 coding sequence is TGCACCAGCAGACTAGCGGGAGCTACGCGGGATACGCAGTATTTT. Translated: CTSRLAGATRDTQYF. V and J are TRBV1 and TRBJ2-3; TRBD2, the table's D call, was not compared with the DNA. TRBV1 is a pseudogene segment. This CDR3 region has 15 residues.

V and J are TRBV11-2 and TRBJ1-4; D is perhaps TRBD1 (5 bases). CDR3 length: 14 residues. The ends were cut back, 3 bases at V and 1 base at J, with 6 bases in the middle. From germline, CDR1 is SGHAT and CDR2 FQNNGV. The CDR3 nucleotides read TGTGCCAGCAGCTTGCAGGGAACTAATGAAAAACTGTTTTTT. Residues: CASSLQGTNEKLFF.

This clone is a singleton in its sample. The chain is built from TRBV6-1 and TRBJ1-6; TRBD1 matches at 9 bases. V lost 0 bases and J lost 2; bases outside the gene matches: 2. The CDR3 has 17 residues. CDR1 and CDR2 from the germline V gene are MNHNS and SASEGT. The DNA for the CDR3 is TGTGCCAGCAGTGAAGCCGGGACAGGGCCCTATAATTCACCCCTCCACTTT. Its protein is CASSEAGTGPYNSPLHF.

The chain recombines TRBV7-8 with TRBJ1-5; D is possibly TRBD1 (5 bases). Trimming left V 0 bases short and J 0 bases short, with 12 bases between. CDR3 length: 17 amino acids. CDR1 is SGHVS and CDR2 is FQNEAQ in the germline V gene. This chain's CDR3 is CASSLAAGYSSNQPQHF. CDR3 in DNA: TGTGCCAGCAGCTTAGCGGCAGGGTATAGTAGCAATCAGCCCCAGCATTTT.

This clone was seen once. The gene calls are TRBV7-6 and TRBJ2-7; TRBD2 might be the D (6 bases). From germline, CDR1 is SGHVS and CDR2 FNYEAQ. Trimming cost V 4 bases and J 4 bases, with 14 bases left between them. The CDR3 covers 14 residues. CDR3 protein: CASSSLAGGYEQYF. CDR3 sequence (DNA): TGTGCCAGCAGCTCCCTCGCCGGGGGTTACGAGCAGTACTTC.

The gene calls are TRBV30 and TRBJ2-7; TRBD2 is a possible D gene (6 bases). Germline lookup yields CDR1 GTSNPN and CDR2 SVGIG (reference sequence). This CDR3 spans 13 amino acids. V was shortened by 3 bases and J by 0 bases, with 9 bases between the two germline ends. The CDR3 loop is CAWSVGSSYEQYF. Written as DNA, the CDR3 is TGTGCCTGGAGCGTCGGGAGCTCCTACGAGCAGTACTTC. Full variable domain (remainder filled in from reference TRBV30 and TRBJ2-7): SQTIHQWPATLVQPVGSPLSLECTVEGTSNPNLYWYRQAAGRGLQLLFYSVGIGQISSEVPQNLSASRPQDRQFILSSKKLLLSDSGFYLCAWSVGSSYEQYFGPGTRLTVT.

This sequence joins TRBV11-2 and TRBJ1-3; 7 positions match TRBD1. V was clipped by 5 bases and J by 2 bases; unmatched bases: 6. Germline assignment: CDR1 SGHAT and CDR2 FQNNGV. The CDR3 has 15 residues. CDR3 residues: CASSREQGTGNTIYF. The CDR3 nucleotides are TGTGCCAGCAGCCGCGAACAGGGGACTGGAAACACCATATATTTT.

The chain is built from TRBV7-3 and TRBJ1-6; 7 positions agree with TRBD1. Germline trimming cut 1 base from V and 11 bases from J; bases unmatched to any gene: 5. Looked up from germline, CDR1 is SGHTA and CDR2 is FQGTGA. The CDR3 length is 14 residues. In DNA, the CDR3 is TGTGCCAGCAGCTTAAGGAACAGGGGAACACCCCTCCACTTT. Its protein product is CASSLRNRGTPLHF.

This clone was seen a single time. The chain recombines TRBV6-5 with TRBJ1-2, with D perhaps TRBD1 (5 bases). The V and J ends lost 5 bases and 8 bases respectively, with 15 bases between them. Germline lookup yields CDR1 MNHEY and CDR2 SVGAGI. The CDR3 contains 13 residues. The CDR3: CASSPRGVFGYTF. CDR3 coding DNA: TGTGCCAGCAGTCCCCGGGGGGTTTTCGGCTACACCTTC.

The CDR3 coding sequence is TGTGCCAGCAGCGTAGCTAGCGGGAGGGGCACAGATACGCAGTATTTT. Its translation: CASSVASGRGTDTQYF. The genes are TRBV9 and TRBJ2-3; 12 nucleotides line up with TRBD2. V shed 0 bases and J 1 base; nucleotides not matched to a gene: 0. This CDR3 is 16 amino acids long. Looked up from germline, CDR1 is SGDLS and CDR2 is YYNGEE.

With regard to this clone: Because the CDR3's place on the DNA is in doubt, the DNA is left out and the CDR3 is given as listed by TCRdb. The genes are TRBV6-5 and TRBJ2-5; the table's TRBD1 call for D was not verified on the DNA. Per the germline V gene, CDR1 is MNHEY and CDR2 is SVGAGI. The CDR3 extends over 15 residues, inclusive of both ends. The chain's CDR3 is CASSTSGQGVPEQYF.